This record concerns one T cell receptor beta chain sequence. The antigen it recognizes is unknown. No clone much larger than this one lies a single base away; base qualities are absent. The immunoSEQ Assay, a bias-controlled multiplex PCR, was used to amplify TCRbeta CDR3 regions from genomic DNA. Regarding the original processing steps: Within the assay, amplification of reference gene primers was used to estimate how many nucleated cells each sample contained. Sequence reads were collapsed and filtered to measure the absolute abundance of every unique TCRbeta CDR3 rearrangement. For each sample, productive Simpson clonality was calculated as the square root of Simpson's diversity index across productive rearrangements. Imported from immuneACCESS, the table was reduced by TCRdb to in-frame sequences with V and J called. These copies leave out some clones; in studies compared against another copy, an unresolved V gene accounts for under half, and the cause of the remainder is not known. The DNA gave D and trimming, while V, J and clone size come from that table. This sample has approximately 97,000 clones in its table, and roughly 85% of those were observed once. Clones ranked in the top ten supply 35% to 45% of the sample.

These data come from a study of blood T cell repertoires in COVID-19 (dated by TCRdb to about 2020). With respect to the entire study: Samples from collaborators originated in the United States, Italy and Spain and spanned both the acute and convalescent phases of COVID-19. The material from the prospective study consisted of cDNA or gDNA derived from T cells, B-cell-depleted T cells, or PBMCs. Subjects who had been exposed to COVID-19, were actively infected with it, or had recovered from it provided the deeply sampled blood TCRbeta repertoires that made up the dataset. A freely available public database, intended as a resource for researchers studying the immune response to SARS-CoV-2, is where the repertoires were released. The samples were drawn from the first 160 participants of the ongoing ImmuneRACE study and from roughly 1,300 subjects provided by 6 global collaborators. Nearly every sample came with metadata listing a de-identified subject ID, COVID-19 status, age in years and sex. Where available, HLA class I and class II types were obtained from metadata supplied by the sample provider rather than from assay-based typing. Overall study outcomes, separate from this receptor: The amount of clinical and demographic metadata varied by source and participant and was provided uncurated.

Whole blood was collected in K2EDTA tubes by collaborating institutions according to the institutions' own protocols. Collaborator samples were shipped for TCRbeta analysis as frozen whole blood, isolated PBMCs, or DNA extracted from either sample type. Counted from cysteine to phenylalanine, this CDR3 has 16 amino acids. Only CDR3 DNA is held: 48 bases, read in frame from base 1. V is pared back by 2 bases and J by 4 bases, with 17 bases lying between the germline termini. This chain joins TRBV23-1 to TRBJ1-1; tentative D gene TRBD1, with 6 bases matching. TRBV23-1 is flagged as an ORF with uncertain function. This receptor was obtained from a man older than 75 with acute or convalescent COVID-19. Sample: peripheral blood. The CDR3 here reads CASSQQKGVSSTEAFF. Read as DNA, the sequence is TGCGCCAGCAGTCAACAGAAGGGGGTCTCGAGCACTGAAGCTTTCTTT.